Given below is one T cell receptor beta chain in context. Its antigen remains unknown. Genomic DNA from each subset was divided evenly over several immunoSEQ plates. Using immunoSEQ multiplex PCR, the repertoire was profiled, and TCRdb retains in-frame clones only, with some absent. This sample has some 530,000 clones, with roughly 80% found just once. Around 100 million PBMCs were counted before genomic DNA extraction. The CDR3 consists of 14 residues. Germline loops: CDR1 GTSNPN, CDR2 SVGIG (reference sequence). The J segment lost 7 bases and the V segment lost 3 bases, leaving 11 bases of the junction unmatched. This sample is drawn from a study of shared clonotypes between healthy human individuals. Study observations and caveats: A limitation of the genetic and exposure-history diversity represented arose from few donors. Among donors, the sharing of clonotypes was expected to be influenced by sequencing depth.

The V gene is TRBV30, the J gene TRBJ2-7, with TRBD1 identical over 8 bases. The sequence was collected from a woman aged 40 to 50 in good health. Some clones in this sample may be carry-over from other donors' samples. The sequencing input was PBMCs. The CDR3 protein is CAWSRDRTRGEQYF. CDR3 sequence (DNA): TGTGCCTGGAGCCGGGACAGGACCCGGGGTGAGCAGTACTTC.